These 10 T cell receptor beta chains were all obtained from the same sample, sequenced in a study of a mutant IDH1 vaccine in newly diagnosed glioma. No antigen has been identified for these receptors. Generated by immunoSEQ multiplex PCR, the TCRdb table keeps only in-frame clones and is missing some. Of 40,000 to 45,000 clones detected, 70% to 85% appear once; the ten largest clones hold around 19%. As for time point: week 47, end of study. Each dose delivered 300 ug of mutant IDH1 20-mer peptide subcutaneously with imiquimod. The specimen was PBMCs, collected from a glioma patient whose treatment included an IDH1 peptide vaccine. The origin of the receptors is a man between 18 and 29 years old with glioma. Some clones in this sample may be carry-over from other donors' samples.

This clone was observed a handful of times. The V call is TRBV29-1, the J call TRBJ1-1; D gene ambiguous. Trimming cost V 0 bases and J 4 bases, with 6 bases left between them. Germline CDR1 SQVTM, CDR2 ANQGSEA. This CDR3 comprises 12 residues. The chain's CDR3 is CSVEDRGTEAFF. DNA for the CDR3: TGCAGCGTTGAAGATCGTGGCACTGAAGCTTTCTTT.

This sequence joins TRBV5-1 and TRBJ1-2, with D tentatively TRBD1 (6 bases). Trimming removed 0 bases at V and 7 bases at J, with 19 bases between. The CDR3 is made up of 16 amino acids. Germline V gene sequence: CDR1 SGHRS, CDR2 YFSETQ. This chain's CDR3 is CASSLGGAGAKGGYTF. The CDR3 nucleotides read TGCGCCAGCAGCTTGGGGGGAGCAGGGGCAAAAGGTGGCTACACCTTC.

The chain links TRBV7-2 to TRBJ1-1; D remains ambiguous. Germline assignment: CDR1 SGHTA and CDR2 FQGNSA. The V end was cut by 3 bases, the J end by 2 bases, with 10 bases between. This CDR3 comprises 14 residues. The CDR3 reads CASSFYGENTEAFF. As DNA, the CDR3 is TGTGCCAGCAGCTTCTACGGGGAAAACACTGAAGCTTTCTTT.

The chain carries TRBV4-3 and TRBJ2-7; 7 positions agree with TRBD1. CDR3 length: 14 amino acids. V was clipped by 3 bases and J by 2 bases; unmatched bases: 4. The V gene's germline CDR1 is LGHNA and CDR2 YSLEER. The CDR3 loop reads CASSQLGTAYEQYF. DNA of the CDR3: TGCGCCAGCAGCCAGCTCGGGACAGCCTACGAGCAGTACTTC.

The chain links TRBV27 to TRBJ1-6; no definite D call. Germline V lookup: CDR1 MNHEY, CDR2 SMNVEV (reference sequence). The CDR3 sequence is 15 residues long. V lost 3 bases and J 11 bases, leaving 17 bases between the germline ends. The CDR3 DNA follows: TGTGCCAGCAGTTTTAGGGCCGCGTTGAGGACACCCCTCCACTTT. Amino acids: CASSFRAALRTPLHF.

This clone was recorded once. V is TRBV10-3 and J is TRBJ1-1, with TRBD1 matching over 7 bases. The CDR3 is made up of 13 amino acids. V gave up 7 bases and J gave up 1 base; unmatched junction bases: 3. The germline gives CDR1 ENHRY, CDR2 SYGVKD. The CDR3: CAITGQSNTEAFF. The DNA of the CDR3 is TGTGCCATCACGGGACAGTCGAACACTGAAGCTTTCTTT.

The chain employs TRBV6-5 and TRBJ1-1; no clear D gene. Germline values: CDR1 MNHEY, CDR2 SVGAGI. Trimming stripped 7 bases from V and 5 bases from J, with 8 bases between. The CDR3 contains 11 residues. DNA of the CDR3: TGTGCCAGCATTGCGGTGACTGAAGCTTTCTTT. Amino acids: CASIAVTEAFF.

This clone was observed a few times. The CDR3 sequence: CASSINLSRIEAFF. CDR3 sequence (DNA): TGTGCCAGTAGTATTAATCTTTCCCGGATTGAAGCTTTCTTT. This rearrangement joins TRBV19 to TRBJ1-1; no reliable D call. This CDR3 is built from 14 residues. With 3 bases removed from V and 7 bases from J, the gap between germline ends came to 15 bases. CDR1 is LNHDA, CDR2 SQIVND, per germline (reference sequence). Based on the CDR3 plus reference TRBV19 and TRBJ1-1, the full variable domain is DGGITQSPKYLFRKEGQNVTLSCEQNLNHDAMYWYRQDPGQGLRLIYYSQIVNDFQKGDIAEGYSVSREKKESFPLTVTSAQKNPTAFYLCASSINLSRIEAFFGQGTRLTVV.

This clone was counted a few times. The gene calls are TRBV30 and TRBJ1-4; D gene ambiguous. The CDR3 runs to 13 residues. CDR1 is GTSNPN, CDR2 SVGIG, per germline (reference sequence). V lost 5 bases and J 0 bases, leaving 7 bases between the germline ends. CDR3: CAWHTTTNEKLFF. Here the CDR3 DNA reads TGTGCCTGGCACACCACAACTAATGAAAAACTGTTTTTT.

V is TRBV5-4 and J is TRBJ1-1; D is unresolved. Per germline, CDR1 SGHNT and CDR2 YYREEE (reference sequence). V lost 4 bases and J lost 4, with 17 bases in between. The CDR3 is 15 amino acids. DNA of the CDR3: TGTGCCAGCAGCATTCGTGCTGGGCCTGGCACTGAAGCTTTCTTT. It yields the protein CASSIRAGPGTEAFF.